What follows are 22 T cell receptor beta chains derived from one specimen sequenced in a study of shared T cell receptors in the human thymus. The repertoire was sequenced with immunoSEQ multiplex PCR; TCRdb's copy has only in-frame clones and lacks some. The table records some 760,000 clones, approximately 85% of them present only once. The sample also formed part of further work on human thymus T cells.

The sequenced sample was thymocytes. The receptors stem from a girl less than two years old with a congenital heart defect.

This rearrangement joins TRBV9 to TRBJ2-6, with 10 nucleotides matching TRBD1. The trim removed 7 bases at V and 3 bases at J, leaving 7 bases unmatched. Germline CDR1 is SGDLS and CDR2 is YYNGEE. The CDR3 spans 16 residues. The CDR3 is CASERDRGLGANVLTF. The CDR3 bases are TGTGCCAGCGAACGGGACAGGGGACTTGGGGCCAACGTCCTGACTTTC.

This sequence joins TRBV15 and TRBJ1-1; D is uncertain. V lost 4 bases and J lost 5, with 11 bases in between. The CDR3 runs 13 residues. Germline values: CDR1 LNHNV, CDR2 YYDKDF (reference sequence). This chain's CDR3 is CATSTLSGTEAFF. The CDR3 DNA follows: TGTGCCACCAGCACGTTATCCGGGACTGAAGCTTTCTTT.

The rearrangement uses TRBV28 and TRBJ2-7, with 7 bases aligning to TRBD2. Germline CDR1 is MDHEN and CDR2 is SYDVKM. The V gene end was trimmed by 6 bases and the J gene end by 6 bases; junction bases not matched to a gene: 20. CDR3 length: 17 residues. This chain's CDR3 is CASSPNDCGGDRAEQYF. For the CDR3, the DNA is TGTGCCAGCAGCCCCAATGATTGCGGGGGAGACCGAGCCGAGCAGTACTTC.

The chain recombines TRBV5-1 with TRBJ2-5, with D tentatively TRBD2 (5 bases). This CDR3 has 15 residues. Trimming removed 4 bases at V and 3 bases at J, with 16 bases between. Germline CDR1 is SGHRS and CDR2 is YFSETQ. The CDR3 coding sequence is TGCGCCAGCAGCCCGCGGGTGAACCAAAAAGAGACCCAGTACTTC. It translates to CASSPRVNQKETQYF.

The gene calls are TRBV14 and TRBJ1-4; D is ambiguous. Trimming stripped 0 bases from V and 10 bases from J, with 18 bases between. Per germline, CDR1 SGHDN and CDR2 FVKESK. The CDR3 contains 16 residues. The CDR3 region is CASSQDAHPKRGKLFF. The CDR3 bases are TGTGCCAGCAGCCAAGATGCACACCCAAAGCGCGGAAAACTGTTTTTT.

This clone was detected once. The CDR3 bases are TGTGCCAGTAAGATGACAGGGCGCGGTGGCTACACCTTC. Translating gives CASKMTGRGGYTF. J is TRBJ1-2 and V is TRBV27, with 7 bases identical to TRBD1. V was clipped by 9 bases and J by 7 bases; unmatched bases: 11. The CDR3 consists of 13 residues. Per germline, CDR1 MNHEY and CDR2 SMNVEV (reference sequence).

The chain combines TRBV7-2 with TRBJ2-7; 12 bases match TRBD2. J gave up 2 bases and V 2 bases, and 10 bases lay outside the gene matches. This CDR3 contains 18 residues. Looked up from germline, CDR1 is SGHTA and CDR2 is FQGNSA. The DNA for the CDR3 is TGTGCCAGCAGCTTATTGGGGTGGCTAGCGGGGGGGCCCTACGAGCAGTACTTC. Translation gives CASSLLGWLAGGPYEQYF.

The V and J genes are TRBV27 and TRBJ1-1, with D possibly matching TRBD1 (5 bases). CDR3 size: 16 residues. The V and J ends lost 4 bases and 4 bases respectively, with 19 bases between them. CDR1 is MNHEY and CDR2 is SMNVEV in the germline V gene (reference sequence). The CDR3, as DNA: TGTGCCAGCAGTTCCATTTCAGGGCTCCCGGGCACTGAAGCTTTCTTT. Protein sequence: CASSSISGLPGTEAFF.

The chain uses TRBV25-1 and TRBJ1-1; D unclear. V shed 7 bases and J shed 3 bases, with 24 bases lying between them. Germline V gene lookup returns CDR1 MGHDK and CDR2 SYGVNS. The CDR3 is 17 residues long. The CDR3 is CASIPYRVPLEYTEAFF. The CDR3 region has the DNA TGTGCCAGCATCCCATATCGGGTGCCCTTGGAGTACACTGAAGCTTTCTTT.

The chain couples TRBV4-1 to TRBJ2-5; 12 bases line up with TRBD1. The V gene's germline CDR1 is MGHRA and CDR2 YSYEKL. V gave up 3 bases and J gave up 5 bases; unmatched junction bases: 4. This CDR3 is built from 15 residues. The CDR3 reads CASSQGTGGVETQYF. CDR3 coding DNA: TGCGCCAGCAGCCAGGGGACAGGGGGCGTGGAGACCCAGTACTTC.

The chain uses TRBV9 and TRBJ1-2, with D maybe TRBD1 (6 bases). Germline-derived CDR1 and CDR2 are SGDLS and YYNGEE. The CDR3 covers 18 residues. Trimming took 0 bases from V and 8 from J, leaving 26 bases between them. The CDR3 region has the DNA TGTGCCAGCAGCGTAGCTACCAGTCAGGGGCCTCCTGTGTGGGGCTACACCTTC. Residues: CASSVATSQGPPVWGYTF.

This sequence joins TRBV2 and TRBJ2-5; 10 nucleotides align to TRBD2. Germline CDR1 and CDR2: SNHLY and FYNNEI. J lost 9 bases, V lost 6 bases, and 10 bases had no gene match. There are 14 residues in the CDR3. The CDR3 coding sequence is TGTGCCAGCAGAGACGGGACTAGCGCCGGGTCCCAGTACTTC. Its protein product is CASRDGTSAGSQYF. The full variable domain, in which reference TRBV2 and TRBJ2-5 provide the parts outside the CDR3, is EPEVTQTPSHQVTQMGQEVILRCVPISNHLYFYWYRQILGQKVEFLVSFYNNEISEKSEIFDDQFSVERPDGSNFTLKIRSTKLEDSAMYFCASRDGTSAGSQYFGPGTRLLVL.

This chain uses TRBV18 with TRBJ1-6; D perhaps matches TRBD1 (5 bases). Germline-derived CDR1 and CDR2 are KGHSH and LQKENI. Between the trimmed V and J ends, which lost 3 bases and 9 bases, there was a span of 15 bases. The CDR3 consists of 15 residues. In DNA form, the CDR3 reads TGTGCCAGCTCACCGCTACCAGGGATCTGTTCACCCCTCCACTTT. Residues: CASSPLPGICSPLHF.

This chain links TRBV7-9 with TRBJ2-7; 7 bases line up with TRBD1. Unmatched junction bases numbered 9, after V lost 5 bases and J lost 2 bases. The CDR3 runs to 15 residues. The germline CDR1 and CDR2 sequences are SEHNR and FQNEAQ (reference sequence). The CDR3 reads CASSRTGEDTYEQYF. The CDR3 DNA follows: TGTGCCAGCAGCCGAACAGGGGAAGACACCTACGAGCAGTACTTC. Based on the CDR3 plus reference TRBV7-9 and TRBJ2-7, the full variable domain is DTGVSQNPRHKITKRGQNVTFRCDPISEHNRLYWYRQTLGQGPEFLTYFQNEAQLEKSRLLSDRFSAERPKGSFSTLEIQRTEQGDSAMYLCASSRTGEDTYEQYFGPGTRLTVT.

V usage is TRBV16 and J usage is TRBJ1-1; possibly TRBD1 for D (5 bases). The ends were cut back, 2 bases at V and 2 bases at J, with 18 bases in the middle. Germline V gene data show CDR1 as KGHSY and CDR2 as FQNENV. This CDR3 comprises 17 residues. In DNA, the CDR3 is TGTGCCAGCAGCCAAAAGGACACAAAACGTAACAACACTGAAGCTTTCTTT. Translated: CASSQKDTKRNNTEAFF.

The rearrangement uses TRBV25-1 and TRBJ1-3, with D perhaps TRBD1 (6 bases). CDR3 length: 17 amino acids. Germline V CDR1 and CDR2: MGHDK, SYGVNS. V lost 2 bases and J 0 bases, leaving 14 bases between the germline ends. The CDR3 DNA reads as TGTGCCAGCAGTGAAAGCCCTTGGGGGCTCTCTGGAAACACCATATATTTT. This gives the protein CASSESPWGLSGNTIYF.

The rearrangement uses TRBV27 and TRBJ2-3; 8 nucleotides match TRBD2. The V gene's germline CDR1 is MNHEY and CDR2 SMNVEV (reference sequence). J gave up 2 bases and V 4 bases, and 23 bases lay outside the gene matches. This CDR3 spans 21 amino acids. The CDR3 protein is CASSSGPSSQKRGRTTDTQYF. CDR3 DNA: TGTGCCAGCAGTTCAGGTCCGTCTTCTCAAAAGCGGGGGAGGACCACAGATACGCAGTATTTT.

This chain joins TRBV5-4 and TRBJ1-2; unclear D gene. Germline V gene lookup returns CDR1 SGHNT and CDR2 YYREEE (reference sequence). The V end lost 2 bases, the J end lost 4 bases, and 6 bases lay between the germline ends. The CDR3 runs to 12 residues. The CDR3 DNA sequence: TGTGCCAGCAGCTTTCATCCCTATGGCTACACCTTC. It is translated as CASSFHPYGYTF.

This clone occurred once. The rearrangement joins TRBV18 to TRBJ2-7; 7 bases line up with TRBD1. The V gene's germline CDR1 is KGHSH and CDR2 LQKENI. The CDR3 contains 16 residues. V shed 2 bases, J shed 5 bases, and the junction held 12 bases outside the gene matches. Here the CDR3 reads CASSPLPRQGYNEQYF. DNA for the CDR3: TGTGCCAGCTCACCATTACCCAGACAGGGCTACAACGAGCAGTACTTC.

The chain carries TRBV5-6 and TRBJ1-2; 8 nucleotides line up with TRBD1. V was clipped by 6 bases and J by 5 bases; unmatched bases: 9. CDR1 and CDR2 (germline): SGHDT, YYEEEE. The CDR3 is made up of 14 amino acids. The chain's CDR3 is CASILMTGAYGYTF. Written as DNA, the CDR3 is TGTGCCAGCATCCTGATGACAGGGGCTTATGGCTACACCTTC.

This chain's CDR3 is CASSTTPGTANYEQYF. CDR3 nucleotides: TGCGCCAGCAGCACGACCCCGGGGACAGCAAACTACGAGCAGTACTTC. This sequence joins TRBV5-1 and TRBJ2-7; 7 bases line up with TRBD1. The CDR3 loop spans 16 amino acids. The J segment lost 3 bases and the V segment lost 4 bases, leaving 13 bases of the junction unmatched. The germline V gene encodes CDR1 SGHRS and CDR2 YFSETQ.

The chain is built from TRBV15 and TRBJ1-3; TRBD1 is a possible D gene (5 bases). Trimming pared 6 bases from V and 0 bases from J, leaving 12 bases between. The CDR3 loop spans 15 amino acids. CDR1 is LNHNV, CDR2 YYDKDF, per germline (reference sequence). CDR3 in amino acids: CATRRGYTSGNTIYF. In nucleotides, the CDR3 is TGTGCCACCAGGCGGGGCTACACCTCTGGAAACACCATATATTTT.